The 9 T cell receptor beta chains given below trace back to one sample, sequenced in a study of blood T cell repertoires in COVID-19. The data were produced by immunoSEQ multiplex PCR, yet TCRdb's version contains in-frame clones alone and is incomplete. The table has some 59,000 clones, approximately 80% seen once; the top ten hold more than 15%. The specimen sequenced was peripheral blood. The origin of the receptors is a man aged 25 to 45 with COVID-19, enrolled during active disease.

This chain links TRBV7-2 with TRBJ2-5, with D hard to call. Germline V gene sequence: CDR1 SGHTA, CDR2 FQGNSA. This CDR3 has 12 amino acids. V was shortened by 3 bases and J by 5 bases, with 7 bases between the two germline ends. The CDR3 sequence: CASSFSTETQYF. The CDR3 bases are TGTGCCAGCAGCTTTTCTACGGAGACCCAGTACTTC.

CDR3 sequence (DNA): TGCGCCAGCAGCTTGGCATCAGGGGAGTGGAACTATGGCTACACCTTC. Protein sequence: CASSLASGEWNYGYTF. The chain employs TRBV5-1 and TRBJ1-2; maybe TRBD1 (6 bases). V dropped 0 bases and J dropped 2 bases, with 14 bases sitting between them. The CDR3 length is 16 residues. The V gene's germline CDR1 is SGHRS and CDR2 YFSETQ.

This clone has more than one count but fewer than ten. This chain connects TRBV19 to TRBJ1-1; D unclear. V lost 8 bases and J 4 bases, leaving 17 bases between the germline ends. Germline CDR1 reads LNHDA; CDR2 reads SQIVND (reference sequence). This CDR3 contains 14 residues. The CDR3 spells CASGSSRRGTEAFF. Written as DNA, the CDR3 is TGTGCCAGTGGATCCAGTCGGCGAGGCACTGAAGCTTTCTTT.

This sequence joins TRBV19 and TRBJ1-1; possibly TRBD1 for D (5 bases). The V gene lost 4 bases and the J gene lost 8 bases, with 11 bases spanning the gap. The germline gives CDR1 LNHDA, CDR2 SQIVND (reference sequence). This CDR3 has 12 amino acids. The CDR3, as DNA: TGTGCCAGTAGTACAGGGTCGTCAGAAGCTTTCTTT. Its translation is CASSTGSSEAFF. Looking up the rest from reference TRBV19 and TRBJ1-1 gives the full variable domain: DGGITQSPKYLFRKEGQNVTLSCEQNLNHDAMYWYRQDPGQGLRLIYYSQIVNDFQKGDIAEGYSVSREKKESFPLTVTSAQKNPTAFYLCASSTGSSEAFFGQGTRLTVV.

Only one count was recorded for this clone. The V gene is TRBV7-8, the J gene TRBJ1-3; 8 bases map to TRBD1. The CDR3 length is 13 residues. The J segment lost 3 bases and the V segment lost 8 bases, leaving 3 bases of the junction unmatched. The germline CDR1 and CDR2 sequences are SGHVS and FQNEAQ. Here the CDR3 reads CASQGAGGNTIYF. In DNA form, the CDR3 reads TGTGCCAGCCAGGGGGCCGGTGGAAACACCATATATTTT.

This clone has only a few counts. CDR3 DNA: TGTGCCAGCAGCCAAGGCGGAACAGGGGGCGGAGAGACCCAGTACTTC. This sequence encodes CASSQGGTGGGETQYF. The rearrangement uses TRBV4-2 and TRBJ2-5, with TRBD1 identical over 9 bases. V gave up 1 base and J gave up 4 bases; unmatched junction bases: 7. The CDR3 has 16 residues. Germline V lookup: CDR1 LGHNA, CDR2 YNFKEQ.

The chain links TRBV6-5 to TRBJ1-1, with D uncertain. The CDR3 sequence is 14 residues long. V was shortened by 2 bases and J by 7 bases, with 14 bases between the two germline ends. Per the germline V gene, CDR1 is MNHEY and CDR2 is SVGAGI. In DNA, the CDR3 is TGTGCCAGCAGTTACGATAGCTCGTACGGTGAAGCTTTCTTT. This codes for CASSYDSSYGEAFF.

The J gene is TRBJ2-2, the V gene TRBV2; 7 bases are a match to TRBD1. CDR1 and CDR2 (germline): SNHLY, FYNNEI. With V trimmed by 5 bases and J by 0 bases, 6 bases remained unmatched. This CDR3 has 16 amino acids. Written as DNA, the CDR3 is TGTGCCAGCAGTCTATTGGGACAGTCGAACACCGGGGAGCTGTTTTTT. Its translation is CASSLLGQSNTGELFF.

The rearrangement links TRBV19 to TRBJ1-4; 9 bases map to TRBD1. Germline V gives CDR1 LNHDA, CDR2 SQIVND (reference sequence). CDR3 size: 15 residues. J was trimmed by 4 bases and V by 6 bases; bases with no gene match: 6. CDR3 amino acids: CASRPTGGYNEKLFF. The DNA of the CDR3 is TGTGCCAGTAGGCCCACAGGGGGCTATAATGAAAAACTGTTTTTT.